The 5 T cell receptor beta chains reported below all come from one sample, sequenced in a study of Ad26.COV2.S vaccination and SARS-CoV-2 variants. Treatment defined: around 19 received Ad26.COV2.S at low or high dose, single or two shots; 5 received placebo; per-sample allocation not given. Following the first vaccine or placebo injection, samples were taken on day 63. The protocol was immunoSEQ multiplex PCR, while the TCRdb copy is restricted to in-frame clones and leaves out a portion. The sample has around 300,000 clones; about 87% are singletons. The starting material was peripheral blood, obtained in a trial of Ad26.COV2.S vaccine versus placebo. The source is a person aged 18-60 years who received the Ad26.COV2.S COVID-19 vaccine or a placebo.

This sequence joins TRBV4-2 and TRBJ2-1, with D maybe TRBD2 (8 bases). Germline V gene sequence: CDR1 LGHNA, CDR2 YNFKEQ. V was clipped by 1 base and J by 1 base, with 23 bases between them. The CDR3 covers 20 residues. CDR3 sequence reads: CASSQGNSGIRGMSYNEQFF. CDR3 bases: TGTGCCAGCAGCCAAGGTAATAGCGGGATCAGGGGGATGTCCTACAATGAGCAGTTCTTC.

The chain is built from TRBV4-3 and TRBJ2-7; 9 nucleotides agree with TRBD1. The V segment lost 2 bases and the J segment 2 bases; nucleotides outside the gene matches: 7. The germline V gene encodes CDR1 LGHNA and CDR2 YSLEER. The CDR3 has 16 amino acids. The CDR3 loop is CASSQSPGTGPYEQYF. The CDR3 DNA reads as TGCGCCAGCAGCCAAAGCCCAGGGACAGGGCCCTACGAGCAGTACTTC.

CDR3: CASSLDGGSYNEQFF. The CDR3 DNA sequence: TGCGCCAGCAGCTTGGACGGCGGGTCCTACAATGAGCAGTTCTTC. The chain uses TRBV5-1 and TRBJ2-1, with D possibly being TRBD2 (5 bases). The V end was cut by 0 bases, the J end by 1 base, with 8 bases between. The CDR3 sequence is 15 residues long. Germline V lookup: CDR1 SGHRS, CDR2 YFSETQ. Supplemented by reference TRBV5-1 and TRBJ2-1, the full variable domain reads KAGVTQTPRYLIKTRGQQVTLSCSPISGHRSVSWYQQTPGQGLQFLFEYFSETQRNKGNFPGRFSGRQFSNSRSEMNVSTLELGDSALYLCASSLDGGSYNEQFFGPGTRLTVL.

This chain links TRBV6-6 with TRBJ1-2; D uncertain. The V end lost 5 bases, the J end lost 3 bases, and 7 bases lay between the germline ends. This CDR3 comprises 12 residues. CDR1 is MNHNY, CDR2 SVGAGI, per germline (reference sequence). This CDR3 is CASSIGYYGYTF. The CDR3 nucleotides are TGTGCCAGCAGTATTGGGTACTATGGCTACACCTTC.

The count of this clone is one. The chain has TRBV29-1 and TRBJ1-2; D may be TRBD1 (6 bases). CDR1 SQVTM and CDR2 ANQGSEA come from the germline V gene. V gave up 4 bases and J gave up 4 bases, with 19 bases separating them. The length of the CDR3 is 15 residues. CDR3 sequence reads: CSVAQGRSMGYGYTF. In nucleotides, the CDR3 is TGCAGCGTTGCGCAGGGGAGGTCGATGGGCTATGGCTACACCTTC.